This T cell receptor beta chain stems from a study of T cell responses to AZD1222 COVID-19 vaccine. About the research overall: Combined were second doses at about 4 or about 12 weeks. Study observations and caveats: Seropositivity was recorded at baseline in only a handful of AZD1222 recipients. Donors in the cohort were predominantly white British and more often female, and clonal diversity was possibly underestimated. Two doses of AZD1222 preceded a rise in Spike-specific TCR breadth and depth.

Profiling relied on immunoSEQ multiplex PCR, and the TCRdb table lists in-frame clones only, not all of them. This table holds 160,000 or so clones, about nine tenths found once. Germline CDR1 is SEHNR and CDR2 is FQNEAQ (reference sequence). Trimming shortened V by 4 bases and J by 6 bases, and 10 bases separated the two germline ends. The CDR3 is 12 amino acids. As for this clone: Its matching antigen is unknown.

The sequence was obtained from an adult in good health. The input for sequencing was peripheral blood, taken on day 0 of AZD1222 vaccination. The genes are TRBV7-9 and TRBJ2-7; TRBD2 is a possible D gene (6 bases). In DNA form, the CDR3 reads TGTGCCAGCAGCTCGGGACTCTCCGAGCAGTACTTC. This translates into CASSSGLSEQYF.